Sequencing of this T cell receptor (beta chain) was carried out in a study of CD8+CD57+ T cells in acquired aplastic anemia. Germline CDR1 and CDR2: MGHDK and SYGVNS. The CDR3 runs 15 residues. V lost 2 bases and J lost 3, with 10 bases in between. The template used for profiling TCR beta VDJ and CDR3 was genomic DNA. One entry per CDR3 protein, called by TCRdb with MiXCR from the reads. The data show around 200,000 distinct CDR3 sequences, around 60% seen once. The specimen sequenced was sorted CD4+, CD8+, or CD8+CD57+ T cells (not recorded which) from PBMCs. This chain joins TRBV25-1 and TRBJ2-2, with a tentative D call TRBD2 (6 bases). This receptor was obtained from a human donor in good health. CDR3 bases: TGTGCCAGCAGTGAACAGGGACTGGACACCGGGGAGCTGTTTTTT. It yields the protein CASSEQGLDTGELFF.